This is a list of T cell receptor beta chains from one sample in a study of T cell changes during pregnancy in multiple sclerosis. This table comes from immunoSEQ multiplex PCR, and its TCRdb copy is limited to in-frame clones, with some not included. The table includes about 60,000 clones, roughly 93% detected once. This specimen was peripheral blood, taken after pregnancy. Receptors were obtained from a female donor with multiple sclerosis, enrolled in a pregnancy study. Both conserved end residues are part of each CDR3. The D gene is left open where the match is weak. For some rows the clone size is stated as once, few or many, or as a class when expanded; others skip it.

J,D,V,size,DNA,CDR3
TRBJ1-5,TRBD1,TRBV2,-,TGTGCCAGCAGTACCGGGACAGGGGATCAGCCCCAGCATTTT,CASSTGTGDQPQHF
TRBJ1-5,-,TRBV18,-,TGTGCCAGCTCACAGGGGGTTAGTGGCAATCAGCCCCAGCATTTT,CASSQGVSGNQPQHF
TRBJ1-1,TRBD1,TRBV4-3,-,TGCGCCAGCAGCCTCACCGCCGGGACAGGTCTATCCGAAGCTTTCTTT,CASSLTAGTGLSEAFF
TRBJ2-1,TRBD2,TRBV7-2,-,TGTGCCAGCAGCTCGCCCCCCGGGACTAGCGGCAATGAGCAGTTCTTC,CASSSPPGTSGNEQFF
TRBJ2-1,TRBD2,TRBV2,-,TGTGCCAGCAGTGAAGGGGCTAGCGGGAGGGGTGATGAGCAGTTCTTC,CASSEGASGRGDEQFF
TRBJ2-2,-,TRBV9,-,TGTGCCAGCAGCGTAGAAGGTGTCGGGGGCGGGGAGCTGTTTTTT,CASSVEGVGGGELFF
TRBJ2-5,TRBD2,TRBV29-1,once,TGCAGCGCCCGGACTAGCGGAAGGGAGACCCAGTACTTC,CSARTSGRETQYF
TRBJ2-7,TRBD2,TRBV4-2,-,TGTGCCAGCAGCCAAGATGCGACTAGCGGGGTTAGCTCCTACGAGCAGTACTTC,CASSQDATSGVSSYEQYF
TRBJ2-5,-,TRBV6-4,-,TGTGCCAGCAGTGACAAAAGCCCCTCGGAAGGGGAGGAAGAGACCCAGTACTTC,CASSDKSPSEGEEETQYF
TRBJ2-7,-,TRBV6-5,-,TGTGCCAGCAGCCCCCGGGCGGGGAGCTACGAGCAGTACTTC,CASSPRAGSYEQYF
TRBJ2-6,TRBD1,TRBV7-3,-,TGTGCCAGCAGCTCGACAGGGGTGGTTGGGGCCAACGTCCTGACTTTC,CASSSTGVVGANVLTF
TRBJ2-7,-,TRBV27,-,TGTGCCAGCAGTTTGAGACTTCTCTCGGAGCAGTACTTC,CASSLRLLSEQYF
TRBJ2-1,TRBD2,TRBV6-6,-,TGTGCCAGCAGCCCCGATTCTAGCGGGAGGAGGGATGAGCAGTTCTTC,CASSPDSSGRRDEQFF
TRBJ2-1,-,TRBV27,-,TGTGCCAGCAGCCCCGATCTAGCATGGGCGTTGGATGAGCAGTTCTTC,CASSPDLAWALDEQFF
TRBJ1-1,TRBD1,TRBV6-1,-,TGTGCCAGCAGGGACAGGGGGCTTAATGAAGCTTTCTTT,CASRDRGLNEAFF
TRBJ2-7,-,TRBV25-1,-,TGTGCCAGCAGTGATCCAGGGGCAGGTCCTACGGAGCAGTACTTC,CASSDPGAGPTEQYF
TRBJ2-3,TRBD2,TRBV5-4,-,TGTGCCAGCAGCCTTCCCTCGGTAGCGGGGTTGGATACGCAGTATTTT,CASSLPSVAGLDTQYF
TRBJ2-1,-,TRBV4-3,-,TGCGCCAGCAGCCAGAGACAGAAAGCTTACAATGAGCAGTTCTTC,CASSQRQKAYNEQFF
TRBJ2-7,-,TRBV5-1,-,TGCGCCAGCAGCCACGGACAGTCCTACGAGCAGTACTTC,CASSHGQSYEQYF
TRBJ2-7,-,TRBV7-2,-,TGTGCCAGCAGCTTATCGGCTAGCGTGTCCTACGAGCAGTACTTC,CASSLSASVSYEQYF
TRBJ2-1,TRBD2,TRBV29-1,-,TGCAGCGTTGGCGAACTAGCGGGAACCAATGAGCAGTTCTTC,CSVGELAGTNEQFF
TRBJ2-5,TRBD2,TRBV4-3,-,TGCGCCAGCAGCCGAGGGACTAGCGGGGGCCAAGAGACCCAGTACTTC,CASSRGTSGGQETQYF
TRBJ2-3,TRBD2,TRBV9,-,TGTGCCAGCAGTGAGGGAGGGGACTCAGATACGCAGTATTTT,CASSEGGDSDTQYF
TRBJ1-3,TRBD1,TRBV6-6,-,TGTGCCACGGACCGGGACAGCTCTGGAAACACCATATATTTT,CATDRDSSGNTIYF
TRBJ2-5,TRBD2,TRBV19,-,TGTGCCAGTAGTCCCGGACTAGCCCCAGAGACCCAGTACTTC,CASSPGLAPETQYF
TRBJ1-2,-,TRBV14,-,TGTGCCAGCAGCCAAGACTACAGCTATGGCTACACCTTC,CASSQDYSYGYTF
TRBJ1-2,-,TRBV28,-,TGTGCCAGCAGACCCCGGGGGACGGAATATGGCTACACCTTC,CASRPRGTEYGYTF
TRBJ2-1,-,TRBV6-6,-,TGTGCCAGCAATCCGGGGTGGAACCGTGGCAATGAGCAGTTCTTC,CASNPGWNRGNEQFF
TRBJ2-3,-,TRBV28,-,TGTGCCAGCAGTTTAGACGGGAGGTGGGGGCAGGCCGACACAGATACGCAGTATTTT,CASSLDGRWGQADTDTQYF
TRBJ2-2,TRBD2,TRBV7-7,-,TGTGCTAGCAGCTTATTCCCTAGCGGGAGAGAAAGCACCGGGGAGCTGTTTTTT,CASSLFPSGRESTGELFF
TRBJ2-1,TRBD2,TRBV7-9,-,TGTGCCAGCAGCAATAGGGGGGGGACTAGCGAAAGTGAGCAGTTCTTC,CASSNRGGTSESEQFF
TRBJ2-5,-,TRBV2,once,TGTGCCAGCAGTGCGGCCACGGGGGTGAGGGAGACCCAGTACTTC,CASSAATGVRETQYF
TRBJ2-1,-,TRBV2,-,TGTGCCAGCAGCGTGACAAGGGAGGACCACAGCTCCTACAATGAGCAGTTCTTC,CASSVTREDHSSYNEQFF
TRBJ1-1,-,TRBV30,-,TGTGCCTGGGCCCGGGGAACTGAAGCTTTCTTT,CAWARGTEAFF
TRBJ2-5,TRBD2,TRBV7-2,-,TGTGCCAGCAGCCCGGGACTAGCGGGAGAGACCCAGTACTTC,CASSPGLAGETQYF
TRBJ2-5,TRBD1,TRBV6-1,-,TGTGCCAGCAGTGAAGCCGAGGGACAGGGTCAAGAGACCCAGTACTTC,CASSEAEGQGQETQYF
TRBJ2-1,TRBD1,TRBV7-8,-,TGTGCCAGCAGCCGTTTCCGGGACAGGGTACGCGAGCAGTTCTTC,CASSRFRDRVREQFF
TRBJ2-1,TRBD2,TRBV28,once,TGTGCCAGCAGCATGGGGACTAGCGGGAGCAATGAGCAGTTCTTC,CASSMGTSGSNEQFF
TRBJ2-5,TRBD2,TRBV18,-,TGTGCCAGCTCACCACTAAGGACTAGCGGGATCTCGGGGGAGACCCAGTACTTC,CASSPLRTSGISGETQYF
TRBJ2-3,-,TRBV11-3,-,TGTGCCAGCAGCAAGGCTAGTAGCACAGATACGCAGTATTTT,CASSKASSTDTQYF
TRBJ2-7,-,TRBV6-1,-,TGTGCCAGCAGTCAGGGTGCCCTGACTTACGAGCAGTACTTC,CASSQGALTYEQYF
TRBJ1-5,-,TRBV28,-,TGTGCCAGCGTTAGGGACGGGGGATCGGCCCAGCATTTT,CASVRDGGSAQHF
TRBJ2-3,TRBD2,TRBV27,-,TGTGCCAGCAGTTCCCGCGGCGGCCATAGCGGGAGGGGCGCAGATACGCAGTATTTT,CASSSRGGHSGRGADTQYF
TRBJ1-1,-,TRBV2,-,TGTGCCAGCAGTGAAACAAGCGGGGGGGGGACTAGGGCTTTCTTT,CASSETSGGGTRAFF
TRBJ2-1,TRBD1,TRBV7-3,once,TGTGCCAGCAGCCGGGACAGGGCCTCCTACAATGAGCAGTTCTTC,CASSRDRASYNEQFF
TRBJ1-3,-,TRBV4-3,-,TGCGCCAGCAGCCATTCGGGGGAGGGTCCTGGAAACACCATATATTTT,CASSHSGEGPGNTIYF
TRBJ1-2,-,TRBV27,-,TGTGCCAGCTCCTCCAGGGTCGGGGGCTACACCTTC,CASSSRVGGYTF
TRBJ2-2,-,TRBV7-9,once,TGTGCCAGCAGCGCCCGAAGGGCAGCGGCGAACACCGGGGAGCTGTTTTTT,CASSARRAAANTGELFF
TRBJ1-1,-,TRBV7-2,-,TGTGCCAGCAGCTTAGACCTCTACGGTGAAGCTTTCTTT,CASSLDLYGEAFF
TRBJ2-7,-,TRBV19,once,TGTGCCAGTAGTATAACGAGCATCTATCGCTACGAGCAGTACTTC,CASSITSIYRYEQYF
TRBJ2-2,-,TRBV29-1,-,TGCAGCGTTGTTCTAGAAGGAACCGGGGAGCTGTTTTTT,CSVVLEGTGELFF
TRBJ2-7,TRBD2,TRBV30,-,TGTGCCTGGAGTGAGGGAGGTAGCGGGAGTTACGAGCAGTACTTC,CAWSEGGSGSYEQYF
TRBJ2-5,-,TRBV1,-,TGCACCAGCAGCCAAGATTTCGGGTGCGGGAGGAACCAAGAGACCCAGTACTTC,CTSSQDFGCGRNQETQYF
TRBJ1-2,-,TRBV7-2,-,TGTGCCAGCAGTTTAACAGGGTATGGCTACACCTTC,CASSLTGYGYTF
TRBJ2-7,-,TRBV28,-,TGTGCCAGCATCCAAGCATCGGGGGAGCAGTACTTC,CASIQASGEQYF
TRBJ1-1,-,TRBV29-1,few,TGCAGCGTCAACAGGGTACTGAACACTGAAGCTTTCTTT,CSVNRVLNTEAFF
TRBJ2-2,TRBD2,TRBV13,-,TGTGCCAGCAGCGGTAGCGGGAATCTTGGCGGGGAGCTGTTTTTT,CASSGSGNLGGELFF
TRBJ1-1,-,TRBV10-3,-,TGTGCCATCAGTCCCCTCGGGGAGGAAGCTTTCTTT,CAISPLGEEAFF
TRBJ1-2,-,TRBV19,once,TGTGCCAGTTTTTATTCAGGGCGAGCTAACTATGGCTACACCTTC,CASFYSGRANYGYTF